This TCR beta chain is from a study of shared clonotypes between healthy human individuals. Approximately 210 ng DNA, about 30,000 T cell genomes, went into each sorted-subset replicate PCR. The assay was immunoSEQ multiplex PCR, and TCRdb's table has in-frame clones only and misses some. The sample lists 150,000 to 200,000 clones, roughly 70% occurring once. CDR3 size: 17 residues. V was trimmed by 1 base and J by 0 bases, leaving 13 bases between them. CDR1 is SGHVS, CDR2 FQNEAQ, per germline. This TCR came from a man aged 30 to 45 in good health. Sequenced: memory CD4+ T cells sorted from blood. Stated subset: CD45RA-negative fraction. The chain uses TRBV7-8 and TRBJ1-5; D not certain. CDR3 DNA sequence: TGTGCCAGCAGCTTAGAGGCCGCTGACTATAGCAATCAGCCCCAGCATTTT. This gives the protein CASSLEAADYSNQPQHF.